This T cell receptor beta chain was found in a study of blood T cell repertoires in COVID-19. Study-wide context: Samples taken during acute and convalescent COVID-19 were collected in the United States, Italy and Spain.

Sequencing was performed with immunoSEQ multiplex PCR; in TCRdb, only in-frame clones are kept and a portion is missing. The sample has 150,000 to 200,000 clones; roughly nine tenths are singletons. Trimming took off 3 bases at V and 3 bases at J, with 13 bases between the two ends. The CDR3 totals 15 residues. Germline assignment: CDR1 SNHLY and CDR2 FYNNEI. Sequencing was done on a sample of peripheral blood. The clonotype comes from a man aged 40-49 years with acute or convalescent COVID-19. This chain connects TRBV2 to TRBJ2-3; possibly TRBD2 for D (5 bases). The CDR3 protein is CASSERAPVTDTQYF. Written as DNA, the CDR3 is TGTGCCAGCAGTGAGCGGGCCCCGGTAACAGATACGCAGTATTTT.